A single sample gave rise to the 28 T cell receptor beta chains below, sequenced in a study of blood T cell repertoires in COVID-19. The repertoire was sequenced with immunoSEQ multiplex PCR; TCRdb's copy has only in-frame clones and lacks some. The table lists some 130,000 clones, 70% to 85% of them singletons. The sequencing input was peripheral blood. Source of these receptors: a man in his 60s who had recovered from COVID-19.

This chain links TRBV5-1 with TRBJ1-2, with a tentative D call TRBD1 (5 bases). Germline CDR1 and CDR2: SGHRS and YFSETQ. V lost 4 bases and J 2 bases, leaving 9 bases between the germline ends. The CDR3 spans 13 residues. For the CDR3, the DNA is TGCGCCAGCAGCCAGGGAGGGAACTATGGCTACACCTTC. Its protein product is CASSQGGNYGYTF.

CDR3 loop: CASSQDKNTNYGYTF. The DNA for the CDR3 is TGCGCCAGCAGCCAAGATAAGAACACGAACTATGGCTACACCTTC. V usage is TRBV4-3 and J usage is TRBJ1-2; D is uncertain. The CDR3 runs 15 residues. CDR1 and CDR2 (germline): LGHNA, YSLEER. With 0 bases removed from V and 2 bases from J, the gap between germline ends came to 10 bases.

V is TRBV29-1 and J is TRBJ1-1; no definite D call. V gave up 4 bases and J gave up 3 bases, with 9 bases separating them. Germline values: CDR1 SQVTM, CDR2 ANQGSEA. CDR3 length equals 12 residues. The CDR3 protein is CSVASVDTEAFF. CDR3 coding DNA: TGCAGCGTTGCCTCTGTCGACACTGAAGCTTTCTTT.

The J gene is TRBJ1-1, the V gene TRBV2; 9 positions match TRBD1. The length of the CDR3 is 15 residues. After removal of 10 bases from V and 0 bases from J, the junction contained 9 bases not matched to a gene. Germline V lookup: CDR1 SNHLY, CDR2 FYNNEI. The CDR3 DNA reads as TGTGCCACAACCCGGGACAGGGACATGAACACTGAAGCTTTCTTT. It encodes CATTRDRDMNTEAFF.

The chain links TRBV24-1 to TRBJ1-6; 7 bases match TRBD1. The CDR3 has 14 residues. Germline assignment: CDR1 KGHDR and CDR2 SFDVKD. Losses at the gene ends were 6 bases for V and 6 bases for J; bases not matched to a gene: 4. Here the CDR3 DNA reads TGTGCCACCAGTCCCGGGACAGTTAATTCACCCCTCCACTTT. Its protein is CATSPGTVNSPLHF.

The chain uses TRBV5-4 and TRBJ2-4; a weak D match, TRBD2 (6 bases). V lost 2 bases and J lost 1, with 10 bases in between. In germline, CDR1 is SGHNT, CDR2 YYREEE (reference sequence). CDR3 length: 15 amino acids. The CDR3 nucleotides read TGTGCCAGCAGCTTCCCGGGGGTTGCCAAAAACATTCAGTACTTC. Residues: CASSFPGVAKNIQYF.

CDR3 nucleotide sequence: TGTGCCAGCACCGCCTCCGGCAGGGCCATGACCGAGCAGTACTTC. This codes for CASTASGRAMTEQYF. The chain links TRBV28 to TRBJ2-7; possibly TRBD1 for D (5 bases). This CDR3 spans 15 amino acids. Germline CDR1 is MDHEN and CDR2 is SYDVKM. With 7 bases removed from V and 6 bases from J, the gap between germline ends came to 22 bases.

This rearrangement joins TRBV7-2 to TRBJ2-5; D might be TRBD2 (7 bases). Germline CDR1 and CDR2: SGHTA and FQGNSA. Trimming removed 1 base from V and 1 base from J, with 10 bases in between. This CDR3 is 15 amino acids long. This CDR3 reads CASSLDRGAQETQYF. DNA for the CDR3: TGTGCCAGCAGCTTAGACCGGGGGGCCCAAGAGACCCAGTACTTC.

The V call is TRBV15, the J call TRBJ2-5, with 13 bases aligning to TRBD2. Looked up from germline, CDR1 is LNHNV and CDR2 is YYDKDF (reference sequence). The J segment lost 2 bases and the V segment lost 3 bases, leaving 6 bases of the junction unmatched. The CDR3 runs 17 residues. This CDR3 is CATSRGLAGRIQETQYF. CDR3 sequence (DNA): TGTGCCACCAGCAGGGGACTAGCGGGACGAATTCAAGAGACCCAGTACTTC.

The CDR3 nucleotides are TGTGCCAGCAGTTCTAAGTGGACTAGCGGGAGGTACCCCAGTTATTCGTTCTACGAGCAGTACTTC. It translates to CASSSKWTSGRYPSYSFYEQYF. V usage is TRBV28 and J usage is TRBJ2-7; TRBD2 agrees at 14 bases. Losses at the gene ends were 4 bases for V and 3 bases for J; bases not matched to a gene: 23. The CDR3 consists of 22 residues. The germline CDR1 and CDR2 sequences are MDHEN and SYDVKM.

The chain joins TRBV4-3 to TRBJ1-4; a possible D gene is TRBD1 (6 bases). V was trimmed by 4 bases and J by 4 bases, leaving 22 bases between them. The CDR3 is 18 amino acids. CDR1 and CDR2 from the germline V gene are LGHNA and YSLEER. The CDR3 DNA sequence: TGCGCCAGCAGCCTAAAACAGATTCGGACAGTGAATAATGAAAAACTGTTTTTT. It is translated as CASSLKQIRTVNNEKLFF.

The table lists this clone with a few counts. The V and J genes are TRBV2 and TRBJ2-3; TRBD1 agrees at 7 bases. The J segment lost 14 bases and the V segment lost 8 bases, leaving 7 bases of the junction unmatched. CDR1 is SNHLY, CDR2 FYNNEI, per germline. CDR3 length: 10 amino acids. CDR3 residues: CASHDREPYF. DNA of the CDR3: TGTGCCAGCCATGACAGGGAGCCGTATTTT.

This chain uses TRBV4-1 with TRBJ2-7; TRBD2 agrees at 14 bases. The V segment lost 4 bases and the J segment 5 bases; nucleotides outside the gene matches: 10. This CDR3 is built from 17 residues. Germline values: CDR1 MGHRA, CDR2 YSYEKL. CDR3 residues: CASSPPGLAGVRHEQYF. In nucleotides, the CDR3 is TGCGCCAGCAGCCCCCCGGGACTAGCGGGGGTTAGGCACGAGCAGTACTTC.

The rearrangement uses TRBV23-1 and TRBJ1-6; D is undetermined. TRBV23-1 is an open reading frame whose function is uncertain. There are 17 residues in the CDR3. The V gene lost 7 bases and the J gene lost 7 bases, with 23 bases spanning the gap. The CDR3 DNA reads TGCGCCAGCACCTCAAAGGAGGGTAAACCGGTGAATTCACCCCTCCACTTT. It encodes CASTSKEGKPVNSPLHF.

This clone was seen once. The genes are TRBV6-1 and TRBJ2-7; 11 bases map to TRBD2. The CDR3 covers 16 residues. The V gene end was trimmed by 0 bases and the J gene end by 3 bases; junction bases not matched to a gene: 4. Germline CDR1 is MNHNS and CDR2 is SASEGT. The CDR3, as DNA: TGTGCCAGCAGTGAAGCTAGCGGGAGGGCCGGCTACGAGCAGTACTTC. This translates into CASSEASGRAGYEQYF.

V usage is TRBV7-3 and J usage is TRBJ2-3; D might be TRBD2 (7 bases). The CDR3 consists of 15 residues. Germline values: CDR1 SGHTA, CDR2 FQGTGA. V lost 2 bases to trimming and J lost 2 bases, with 11 bases between them. CDR3 protein: CASSLAGALTDTQYF. The CDR3 coding sequence is TGTGCCAGCAGCTTAGCGGGGGCCCTCACAGATACGCAGTATTTT.

The chain is built from TRBV4-1 and TRBJ1-2; D ambiguous. V dropped 0 bases and J dropped 2 bases, with 10 bases sitting between them. CDR3 size: 15 residues. CDR1 is MGHRA, CDR2 YSYEKL, per germline. Here the CDR3 DNA reads TGCGCCAGCAGCCAAGACAACAGCCGAAACTATGGCTACACCTTC. Translating it yields CASSQDNSRNYGYTF.

V usage is TRBV4-3 and J usage is TRBJ2-3, with 9 bases fitting TRBD1. V dropped 3 bases and J dropped 3; count of bases not matched to a gene: 10. This CDR3 has 17 amino acids. Per the germline V gene, CDR1 is LGHNA and CDR2 is YSLEER. CDR3 sequence reads: CASSHDARDRETDTQYF. The CDR3 DNA follows: TGCGCCAGCAGCCACGACGCCCGGGACAGGGAAACAGATACGCAGTATTTT.

V usage is TRBV24-1 and J usage is TRBJ1-5; weak D call: TRBD1 (6 bases). Per germline, CDR1 KGHDR and CDR2 SFDVKD. Between the trimmed V and J ends, which lost 6 bases and 6 bases, there was a span of 11 bases. The CDR3 sequence is 13 residues long. In DNA, the CDR3 is TGTGCCACCAGTAGAGGGGGGGCTCAGCCCCAGCATTTT. Translation gives CATSRGGAQPQHF.

V is TRBV21-1 and J is TRBJ2-7; TRBD1 is the table's D call and was not checked against the DNA. TRBV21-1 is flagged as a pseudogene. The CDR3 has 17 amino acids. CDR3 sequence reads: CASSPAPGQGLSYEQYF. As DNA, the CDR3 is TGTGCCAGCAGCCCCGCTCCGGGACAGGGGCTTTCCTACGAGCAGTACTTC.

The CDR3 spells CASSAGSGSYNEQFF. In DNA form, the CDR3 reads TGTGCCAGCAGCGCGGGTAGTGGCTCCTACAATGAGCAGTTCTTC. The chain has TRBV9 and TRBJ2-1, with unresolved D. Trimming shortened V by 3 bases and J by 0 bases, and 10 bases separated the two germline ends. The CDR3 is 15 residues long. Germline V gene data show CDR1 as SGDLS and CDR2 as YYNGEE.

This clone came up once. V and J are TRBV11-2 and TRBJ2-1; 9 nucleotides match TRBD1. After removal of 3 bases from V and 7 bases from J, the junction contained 7 bases not matched to a gene. The germline V gene encodes CDR1 SGHAT and CDR2 FQNNGV. This CDR3 spans 15 amino acids. The CDR3 DNA follows: TGTGCCAGCAGCTTGGGGGGGACAGGGAGTAATGAGCAGTTCTTC. It codes for CASSLGGTGSNEQFF.

V usage is TRBV2 and J usage is TRBJ2-5, with D perhaps matching TRBD1 (7 bases). Per the germline V gene, CDR1 is SNHLY and CDR2 is FYNNEI. This CDR3 has 14 amino acids. V lost 6 bases, J lost 9 bases, and 20 bases lay in between. The CDR3 DNA is TGTGCCAGCAGGGCGACAGGGCTTAGGGGGGCCCAGTACTTC. Protein product: CASRATGLRGAQYF.

The chain joins TRBV3-1 (or the pseudogene TRBV3-2) to TRBJ1-2; D is unresolved. Germline values: CDR1 LGHDT, CDR2 YNNKEL (reference sequence). There are 10 residues in the CDR3. V was pared by 4 bases and J by 10 bases, with 7 bases between. This CDR3 is CASSLEDYTF. As DNA, the CDR3 is TGTGCCAGCAGCCTCGAGGACTACACCTTC.

V usage is TRBV7-2 and J usage is TRBJ2-7; perhaps TRBD1 as D (6 bases). The germline V and J ends were trimmed by 5 bases and 3 bases, with 14 bases remaining between them. This CDR3 is 14 amino acids long. Germline V gives CDR1 SGHTA, CDR2 FQGNSA. CDR3 protein: CASSVTGGFYEQYF. For the CDR3, the DNA is TGTGCCAGCAGCGTGACAGGTGGCTTCTACGAGCAGTACTTC.

This clone was detected many times. The V gene is TRBV7-9, the J gene TRBJ1-1; D ambiguous. V was cut by 1 base and J by 6 bases, with 12 bases left in between. This CDR3 has 14 amino acids. The germline CDR1 and CDR2 sequences are SEHNR and FQNEAQ (reference sequence). The chain's CDR3 is CASSLVEGLAEAFF. The CDR3 nucleotides read TGTGCCAGCAGCTTAGTCGAGGGTTTGGCTGAAGCTTTCTTT.

Only a few counts were recorded for this clone. Here the CDR3 reads CAWSRMGAGNYNEQFF. CDR3 nucleotide sequence: TGTGCCTGGAGTCGAATGGGGGCAGGGAACTACAATGAGCAGTTCTTC. This chain connects TRBV30 to TRBJ2-1, with a tentative D call TRBD1 (6 bases). Germline V gene lookup returns CDR1 GTSNPN and CDR2 SVGIG (reference sequence). Trimming left V 2 bases short and J 3 bases short, with 17 bases between. The CDR3 length is 16 residues.

The V and J genes are TRBV18 and TRBJ1-3, with D perhaps matching TRBD1 (5 bases). With 6 bases removed from V and 0 bases from J, the gap between germline ends came to 18 bases. Germline V CDR1 and CDR2: KGHSH, LQKENI. The CDR3 covers 17 residues. The CDR3 here is CASSQGLARGSGNTIYF. CDR3 coding DNA: TGTGCCAGCTCTCAGGGACTGGCTCGGGGCTCTGGAAACACCATATATTTT.